Described below is a single T cell receptor beta chain sequence and its context. This clone was detected once. The antigen this receptor binds is unknown. The sample holds no much larger clone one base away, and base qualities are not on file. The data were obtained in a study of OX40 agonist ivuxolimab in advanced cancers. Looking at the study overall: Ivuxolimab, which targeted the costimulatory receptor OX40 (CD134), was an agonistic, fully human IgG2 monoclonal antibody. Intravenous ivuxolimab was administered to patients every 2 weeks at six dose levels: 0.01, 0.1, 0.3, 1.5, 3 and 10 mg/kg. Of the roughly 52 patients in dose escalation, about 19 had hepatocellular carcinoma, around 15 had melanoma, 9 had renal cell carcinoma and 9 had head and neck cancer. A male proportion of approximately 83% and a mean age of around 60 years, ranging from about 20 to 80, were recorded for the dose-escalation cohort. Patients were allowed to have had prior anti-PD-1, anti-PD-L1 or anti-CTLA-4 therapy, and roughly 40% of the dose-escalation patients had been treated with checkpoint inhibitors. Partial responses occurred in three dose-escalation patients: two with cutaneous melanoma and one with hepatocellular carcinoma. The point of sequencing TCRbeta in the periphery was to test whether ivuxolimab changed TCR sequence diversity and drove clonal T-cell expansion. The monotherapy dose-escalation portion (N ≈ 57 patients) of the phase I ivuxolimab trial is reported in the paper.

To sequence the TCRbeta CDR3 region, genomic DNA was isolated from the sorted cells. The immunoSEQ Assay was used to sequence the TCRbeta CDR3 regions. This immuneACCESS table, as held by TCRdb, lists in-frame sequences with V and J called but not all clones. Of the missing ones, under half trace to an unresolved V gene in checked studies; the others have no known cause. In this sample the table shows tens of thousands of clones, less than 90% of which occur a single time. Clones ranked in the top ten supply less than 0.65% of the sample. The trial excluded patients who had a history of autoimmune disease or were on systemic immunosuppression. Peripheral blood for TCR sequencing was drawn from every dose cohort at baseline, at cycle 4 day 1 and at cycle 7 day 1. The samples were taken from a phase I, first-in-human, multicenter, open-label dose-escalation trial of ivuxolimab. The trial enrolled adults with locally advanced or metastatic head and neck squamous cell, hepatocellular, melanoma or renal cell carcinoma. Before TCR sequencing, CD4+ and CD8+ T cells were separately sorted from peripheral blood.

The paper's findings and limits, for the study overall: At doses of 0.1 to 3.0 mg/kg, clonal expansion of both CD4+ and CD8+ T cells in blood was seen between baseline and week 6. Which antigens the clonally expanded peripheral T cells were specific for was not determined. After ivuxolimab, CD8+ T cells had more expanded clones than CD4+ T cells on average. In the 0.1-3.0 mg/kg groups, partial responders had among the lowest normalized peripheral clonal expansion, particularly in CD8+ T cells. Low levels of normalized T-cell clonal expansion were also seen in some patients who did not respond.

Trimming removed 1 base from V and 0 bases from J, leaving 7 bases between the germline ends. The CDR3 goes from the cysteine to the phenylalanine over 15 residues. Kept here is only the CDR3 DNA, which spans 45 bases and is read in frame from base 1. The CDR1 and CDR2 encoded by the germline V gene are SGHAT and FQNNGV. The sequence links TRBV11-2 to TRBJ1-3, with the D gene too uncertain to name. The sequence was obtained from an adult with an advanced solid tumor such as melanoma, head and neck, liver or kidney cancer. Material: CD4+ or CD8+ T cells sorted from blood, obtained in a trial of the OX40 agonist ivuxolimab. The CDR3 region reads CASSLGSLSGNTIYF. The nucleotides read TGTGCCAGCAGCTTAGGTTCCCTCTCTGGAAACACCATATATTTT.